These 20 T cell receptor beta chains originate from one sample sequenced in a study of vaccination and CD4 T cells after COVID-19. The assay that was used to sequence DNA from cultured CD4+ T cells was the Oncomine TCR Beta short-read assay. From the PCR reads, TCRdb called clonotypes with MiXCR, one entry per CDR3 protein. The sample yields roughly 15,000 distinct CDR3 sequences, 54% seen once. The treatment was: roughly ten-day PBMC culture with coronavirus spike peptide pools or control peptides (ViraFEST assay). Which antigens these TCRs recognize remains unknown. The sample consisted of cultured CD4+ T cells from blood, taken after SARS-CoV-2 vaccination. Source of these receptors: a human donor with COVID-19.

The CDR3 loop reads CASSPGQGNGYTF. The CDR3 DNA follows: TGTGCCAGCAGCCCTGGACAGGGGAATGGCTACACCTTC. The genes are TRBV7-2 and TRBJ1-2; 9 nucleotides agree with TRBD1. This CDR3 is built from 13 residues. V shed 5 bases and J 6 bases; nucleotides not matched to a gene: 4. Germline V gene data show CDR1 as SGHTA and CDR2 as FQGNSA.

The chain employs TRBV28 and TRBJ1-1; the D is unclear. Germline V gene lookup returns CDR1 MDHEN and CDR2 SYDVKM. This CDR3 spans 14 amino acids. Deletions cut 6 bases from V and 0 bases from J, with 11 bases between. In nucleotides, the CDR3 is TGTGCCAGCAGCCCGGGAGCTCTGAACACTGAAGCTTTCTTT. Protein: CASSPGALNTEAFF.

This clonotype has only a few counts. This chain connects TRBV19 to TRBJ1-5; possibly TRBD1 for D (5 bases). CDR1 LNHDA and CDR2 SQIVND come from the germline V gene (reference sequence). There are 16 residues in the CDR3. V gave up 10 bases and J gave up 2 bases, with 21 bases separating them. The CDR3 region is CATRKGQPRGNQPQHF. The DNA of the CDR3 is TGTGCCACTAGGAAGGGGCAGCCGAGGGGCAATCAGCCCCAGCATTTT. The variable domain in full, with the rest retrieved from reference TRBV19 and TRBJ1-5, is DGGITQSPKYLFRKEGQNVTLSCEQNLNHDAMYWYRQDPGQGLRLIYYSQIVNDFQKGDIAEGYSVSREKKESFPLTVTSAQKNPTAFYLCATRKGQPRGNQPQHFGDGTRLSIL.

In this sample, this clonotype turned up a few times. This chain connects TRBV5-4 to TRBJ1-2, with 7 positions matching TRBD1. The V and J ends lost 6 bases and 2 bases, in that order; junction bases with no gene match: 7. The CDR3 length is 14 residues. Germline V gives CDR1 SGHNT, CDR2 YYREEE (reference sequence). CDR3 region: CASTRDRSNYGYTF. CDR3 nucleotides: TGTGCCAGCACCCGGGACAGATCAAACTATGGCTACACCTTC.

V usage is TRBV6-4 and J usage is TRBJ2-5; D may be TRBD2 (6 bases). This CDR3 region has 13 residues. Trimming took off 4 bases at V and 4 bases at J, with 10 bases between the two ends. Germline V gives CDR1 MRHNA, CDR2 SNTAGT. CDR3 nucleotides: TGTGCCAGCAGTGTTCGGGGAGGAGAGACCCAGTACTTC. It is translated as CASSVRGGETQYF.

This clonotype was detected only a few times. The chain uses TRBV20-1 and TRBJ2-7; a weak D match, TRBD2 (6 bases). CDR3 size: 14 residues. CDR1 and CDR2 (germline): DFQATT, SNEGSKA (reference sequence). Trimming took off 5 bases at V and 0 bases at J, with 14 bases between the two ends. This CDR3 reads CSASPGGTSYEQYF. The CDR3 region has the DNA TGCAGTGCTTCCCCTGGCGGGACCTCCTACGAGCAGTACTTC.

The chain has TRBV20-1 and TRBJ1-6; D possibly corresponds to TRBD1 (5 bases). Between the trimmed V and J ends, which lost 1 base and 7 bases, there was a span of 11 bases. The germline V gene has CDR1 DFQATT and CDR2 SNEGSKA (reference sequence). This CDR3 region has 14 residues. This CDR3 reads CSARVTGVNSPLHF. Here the CDR3 DNA reads TGCAGTGCTAGAGTCACGGGGGTCAATTCACCCCTCCACTTT.

The V gene is TRBV10-3, the J gene TRBJ2-3, with 7 positions matching TRBD1. From germline, CDR1 is ENHRY and CDR2 SYGVKD. This CDR3 has 15 amino acids. Trimming cost V 3 bases and J 2 bases; bases outside gene matches: 5. CDR3 DNA sequence: TGTGCCATCAGTGATGGGGACAGACCCACAGATACGCAGTATTTT. Protein product: CAISDGDRPTDTQYF.

The chain carries TRBV7-9 and TRBJ2-3; D might be TRBD2 (5 bases). CDR1 SEHNR and CDR2 FQNEAQ come from the germline V gene (reference sequence). The V end lost 6 bases, the J end lost 5 bases, and 12 bases lay between the germline ends. The CDR3 is 13 residues long. CDR3: CASSSYGEDTQYF. The CDR3 bases are TGTGCCAGCAGTTCGTACGGGGAAGATACGCAGTATTTT. Full variable domain (outside the CDR3, taken from reference TRBV7-9 and TRBJ2-3): DTGVSQNPRHKITKRGQNVTFRCDPISEHNRLYWYRQTLGQGPEFLTYFQNEAQLEKSRLLSDRFSAERPKGSFSTLEIQRTEQGDSAMYLCASSSYGEDTQYFGPGTRLTVL.

The chain employs TRBV7-2 and TRBJ1-2; 11 bases align to TRBD1. Germline-derived CDR1 and CDR2 are SGHTA and FQGNSA. The CDR3 is made up of 15 amino acids. The ends lost 5 bases at V and 8 bases at J; junction bases unmatched: 10. This CDR3 reads CASSDRDRGLGGYTF. For the CDR3, the DNA is TGTGCCAGCAGCGACCGGGACAGGGGGTTGGGAGGCTACACCTTC.

The chain joins TRBV20-1 to TRBJ1-1; D remains ambiguous. Germline CDR1 and CDR2: DFQATT and SNEGSKA (reference sequence). The CDR3 has 14 amino acids. With 2 bases removed from V and 0 bases from J, the gap between germline ends came to 10 bases. The DNA of the CDR3 is TGCAGTGCTAGATTCCCGGGTCTGAACACTGAAGCTTTCTTT. Protein sequence: CSARFPGLNTEAFF.

The genes are TRBV20-1 and TRBJ2-3; no clear D. Trimming took 1 base from V and 2 from J, leaving 10 bases between them. The CDR3 has 14 amino acids. CDR1 and CDR2 (germline): DFQATT, SNEGSKA (reference sequence). The CDR3 nucleotides read TGCAGTGCTAGAGGGATGCGAGTCACAGATACGCAGTATTTT. This translates into CSARGMRVTDTQYF.

There are a few counts of this clonotype. The genes are TRBV20-1 and TRBJ2-7; maybe TRBD2 (7 bases). Trimming stripped 5 bases from V and 3 bases from J, with 17 bases between. The CDR3 loop spans 14 amino acids. Germline CDR1 DFQATT, CDR2 SNEGSKA (reference sequence). CDR3 region: CSAVRGPKDYEQYF. In nucleotides, the CDR3 is TGCAGTGCTGTGCGGGGGCCCAAGGACTACGAGCAGTACTTC.

This clonotype has a handful of counts. This chain links TRBV30 with TRBJ2-5; D may correspond to TRBD1 or TRBD2 (7 bases each). Germline V gives CDR1 GTSNPN, CDR2 SVGIG (reference sequence). This CDR3 region has 14 residues. Trimming removed 3 bases from V and 2 bases from J, with 13 bases in between. CDR3 sequence: CAWRGGTVQETQYF. Here the CDR3 DNA reads TGTGCCTGGAGGGGAGGGACAGTTCAAGAGACCCAGTACTTC.

This clonotype appeared a single time. This chain joins TRBV5-5 and TRBJ1-2; the D is unclear. Germline values: CDR1 SGHKS, CDR2 YYEKEE (reference sequence). The CDR3 is 14 residues long. Deletions cut 0 bases from V and 0 bases from J, with 6 bases between. The CDR3 is CASSLARTNYGYTF. CDR3 sequence (DNA): TGTGCCAGCAGCTTGGCCCGTACTAACTATGGCTACACCTTC.

The chain employs TRBV2 and TRBJ2-3; D may be TRBD1 or TRBD2 (5 bases each). This CDR3 contains 15 residues. Germline CDR1 SNHLY, CDR2 FYNNEI. Trimming took 4 bases from V and 2 from J, leaving 13 bases between them. CDR3 region: CASSGQGAATDTQYF. For the CDR3, the DNA is TGTGCCAGCAGTGGCCAGGGAGCGGCCACAGATACGCAGTATTTT. Full variable domain (outside the CDR3, taken from reference TRBV2 and TRBJ2-3): EPEVTQTPSHQVTQMGQEVILRCVPISNHLYFYWYRQILGQKVEFLVSFYNNEISEKSEIFDDQFSVERPDGSNFTLKIRSTKLEDSAMYFCASSGQGAATDTQYFGPGTRLTVL.

This chain uses TRBV18 with TRBJ2-1; TRBD1 agrees at 8 bases. Germline V gene data show CDR1 as KGHSH and CDR2 as LQKENI. Trimming removed 3 bases from V and 9 bases from J; junction bases left unmatched: 7. The CDR3 sequence is 14 residues long. CDR3 nucleotides: TGTGCCAGCTCACCTTCGACAGGGGTCAGTGAGCAGTTCTTC. Amino acid sequence: CASSPSTGVSEQFF.

The V gene is TRBV4-1, the J gene TRBJ1-5, with no clear D. This CDR3 has 15 amino acids. Between the trimmed V and J ends, which lost 0 bases and 5 bases, there was a span of 11 bases. Germline-derived CDR1 and CDR2 are MGHRA and YSYEKL. The CDR3 nucleotides read TGCGCCAGCAGCCAAGATTACAGTACGTATCAGCCCCAGCATTTT. This encodes CASSQDYSTYQPQHF.

The CDR3 DNA is TGCAGTGCTGACGACCTGAACACTGAAGCTTTCTTT. Residues: CSADDLNTEAFF. This rearrangement joins TRBV20-1 to TRBJ1-1; D uncertain. The CDR3 is 12 residues long. Looked up from germline, CDR1 is DFQATT and CDR2 is SNEGSKA (reference sequence). V was clipped by 5 bases and J by 0 bases, with 7 bases between them.

The chain uses TRBV20-1 and TRBJ2-1; D possibly uses TRBD1 or TRBD2 (6 bases each). CDR1 DFQATT and CDR2 SNEGSKA come from the germline V gene (reference sequence). V was cut by 5 bases and J by 0 bases, with 14 bases left in between. The CDR3 is 15 amino acids. The DNA for the CDR3 is TGCAGTGCTCCGAGGGGGGCTAGCTCCTACAATGAGCAGTTCTTC. This translates into CSAPRGASSYNEQFF.